These T cell receptor beta chains were read from a single sample in a study of PD-1 blockade in classical Hodgkin lymphoma. Assay used: immunoSEQ multiplex PCR; TCRdb lists only in-frame clones, some missing. In the table there are about 110,000 clones, 80% to 90% of which are singletons. The sequencing used peripheral blood mononuclear cells (PBMCs), collected before the second cycle of nivolumab. Every receptor here comes from a human donor with classical Hodgkin lymphoma. Each CDR3 is given with its conserved first and last residue. D genes are given only for firm matches. The listing skips clone size in some rows; elsewhere it reads once, few, many or a size class.

v_gene: TRBV6-5; d_gene: .; abundance: .; j_gene: TRBJ1-4; CDR3nt: TGTGCCAGCAGGGATCGGGACTCAAGGGGGGAAAAACTGTTTTTT; CDR3aa: CASRDRDSRGEKLFF
v_gene: TRBV6-5; d_gene: TRBD1; abundance: .; j_gene: TRBJ1-2; CDR3nt: TGTGCCAGCAGAAGGACCGGGACAGTGAGTGGCTACACCTTC; CDR3aa: CASRRTGTVSGYTF
v_gene: TRBV6-1; d_gene: .; abundance: .; j_gene: TRBJ2-2; CDR3nt: TGTGCCAGCAATCCCCGACCGGAGGCCGGGGAGCTGTTTTTT; CDR3aa: CASNPRPEAGELFF
v_gene: TRBV25-1; d_gene: TRBD1; abundance: .; j_gene: TRBJ2-4; CDR3nt: TGTGCCAGCAGTGGAGGGGGCGGCGGCGAAAACATTCAGTACTTC; CDR3aa: CASSGGGGGENIQYF
v_gene: TRBV15; d_gene: .; abundance: .; j_gene: TRBJ1-5; CDR3nt: TGTGCCACCAGCACGGACAGAAATCAGCCCCAGCATTTT; CDR3aa: CATSTDRNQPQHF
v_gene: TRBV5-1; d_gene: .; abundance: few; j_gene: TRBJ1-2; CDR3nt: TGCGCCAGCAGCTTGGTGGGTCCCCCGGAGGGCTACACCTTC; CDR3aa: CASSLVGPPEGYTF
v_gene: TRBV7-2; d_gene: TRBD2; abundance: .; j_gene: TRBJ2-7; CDR3nt: TGTGCCAGCAGCCGTAGCGGGACCAACTCCTACGAGCAGTACTTC; CDR3aa: CASSRSGTNSYEQYF
v_gene: TRBV7-2; d_gene: .; abundance: .; j_gene: TRBJ1-5; CDR3nt: TGTGCCAGCAGCTTTGGGGGGCCTCAGCCCCAGCATTTT; CDR3aa: CASSFGGPQPQHF
v_gene: TRBV29-1; d_gene: TRBD1; abundance: .; j_gene: TRBJ1-1; CDR3nt: TGCAGCGTCCCGAGGGACAGCAACCGTTTAGGTGAAGCTTTCTTT; CDR3aa: CSVPRDSNRLGEAFF
v_gene: TRBV19; d_gene: TRBD2; abundance: .; j_gene: TRBJ2-7; CDR3nt: TGTGCCAGTAGTATAGAACTAATAGCGGGAGGGAGCTCCTACGAGCAGTACTTC; CDR3aa: CASSIELIAGGSSYEQYF
v_gene: TRBV28; d_gene: TRBD2; abundance: .; j_gene: TRBJ2-1; CDR3nt: TGTGCCAGCAGTGAACCGACTAGCGGGAAGAATGAGCAGTTCTTC; CDR3aa: CASSEPTSGKNEQFF
v_gene: TRBV11-2; d_gene: .; abundance: .; j_gene: TRBJ2-3; CDR3nt: TGTGCCAGCAGCTTAGGACCCACAAACACAGATACGCAGTATTTT; CDR3aa: CASSLGPTNTDTQYF
v_gene: TRBV6-5; d_gene: TRBD1; abundance: .; j_gene: TRBJ1-1; CDR3nt: TGTGCCAGCAATATCAGGGGGTATGAGAACACTGAAGCTTTCTTT; CDR3aa: CASNIRGYENTEAFF
v_gene: TRBV6-5; d_gene: .; abundance: .; j_gene: TRBJ1-2; CDR3nt: TGTGCCAGCCATAACGGGCAGGGGCACCTCTATGGCTACACCTTC; CDR3aa: CASHNGQGHLYGYTF
v_gene: TRBV5-1; d_gene: .; abundance: .; j_gene: TRBJ2-1; CDR3nt: TGCGCCAGCAGCCCCATGACGGTCAGCCAGTACAATGAGCAGTTCTTC; CDR3aa: CASSPMTVSQYNEQFF
v_gene: TRBV19; d_gene: .; abundance: .; j_gene: TRBJ2-2; CDR3nt: TGTGCCAGTATCAAAGGGGGTTCGAACACCGGGGAGCTGTTTTTT; CDR3aa: CASIKGGSNTGELFF
v_gene: TRBV25-1; d_gene: .; abundance: .; j_gene: TRBJ2-7; CDR3nt: TGTGCCAGCAGCCCCCGGCAGAGCCTTATGTACGAGCAGTACTTC; CDR3aa: CASSPRQSLMYEQYF
v_gene: TRBV28; d_gene: .; abundance: .; j_gene: TRBJ1-3; CDR3nt: TGTGCCAGCGGTGGAAACACCATATATTTT; CDR3aa: CASGGNTIYF
v_gene: TRBV4-3; d_gene: .; abundance: .; j_gene: TRBJ2-2; CDR3nt: TGCGCCAGCAGCCAAGATCCCGGGGAGCTGTTTTTT; CDR3aa: CASSQDPGELFF
v_gene: TRBV7-2; d_gene: .; abundance: .; j_gene: TRBJ2-5; CDR3nt: TGTGCCAGCAGCCAACTCCTGGGCGAGAGCGGAGGAGAGACCCAGTACTTC; CDR3aa: CASSQLLGESGGETQYF
v_gene: TRBV6-1; d_gene: .; abundance: .; j_gene: TRBJ1-1; CDR3nt: TGTGCCAGCAACCGGAACAAGAACACTGAAGCTTTCTTT; CDR3aa: CASNRNKNTEAFF
v_gene: TRBV28; d_gene: .; abundance: .; j_gene: TRBJ2-1; CDR3nt: TGTGCCAGCAGCACACCAGGGACTGGGGGGTTCAATGAGCAGTTCTTC; CDR3aa: CASSTPGTGGFNEQFF
v_gene: TRBV6-1; d_gene: .; abundance: few; j_gene: TRBJ1-5; CDR3nt: TGTGCCAGCAGTGAAAGAGGGGATCAGCAGCCCCAGCATTTT; CDR3aa: CASSERGDQQPQHF
v_gene: TRBV9; d_gene: .; abundance: .; j_gene: TRBJ1-1; CDR3nt: TGTGCCAGCAGTAGTCGGGAGAACACTGAAGCTTTCTTT; CDR3aa: CASSSRENTEAFF
v_gene: TRBV7-9; d_gene: .; abundance: .; j_gene: TRBJ2-3; CDR3nt: TGTGCCAGCAGCTTCCGACAGCAAAGTCGCACAGATACGCAGTATTTT; CDR3aa: CASSFRQQSRTDTQYF
v_gene: TRBV19; d_gene: TRBD2; abundance: .; j_gene: TRBJ2-7; CDR3nt: TGTGCCAGTAGTATAGCCGGGACTAGCGGGACCCTGAGGAACGAGCAGTACTTC; CDR3aa: CASSIAGTSGTLRNEQYF
v_gene: TRBV7-9; d_gene: .; abundance: .; j_gene: TRBJ2-3; CDR3nt: TGTGCCAGCAGCTCGATAGTCCGGGTCTCCGAGGGCACAGATACGCAGTATTTT; CDR3aa: CASSSIVRVSEGTDTQYF
v_gene: TRBV5-5; d_gene: .; abundance: .; j_gene: TRBJ1-1; CDR3nt: TGTGCCAGCAGCTTGGCTGTGAACACTGAAGCTTTCTTT; CDR3aa: CASSLAVNTEAFF
v_gene: TRBV19; d_gene: .; abundance: .; j_gene: TRBJ2-3; CDR3nt: TGTGCCACGTCCCCCGGACGGGACAAAACAGATACGCAGTATTTT; CDR3aa: CATSPGRDKTDTQYF
v_gene: TRBV7-8; d_gene: .; abundance: .; j_gene: TRBJ1-3; CDR3nt: TGTGCCAGCAGCTTATGGGACACTCGGTCTGGAAACACCATATATTTT; CDR3aa: CASSLWDTRSGNTIYF
v_gene: TRBV2; d_gene: .; abundance: few; j_gene: TRBJ2-2; CDR3nt: TGTGCCAGCAGTGGGATTAGGGGTTTTGCGAACACCGGGGAGCTGTTTTTT; CDR3aa: CASSGIRGFANTGELFF
v_gene: TRBV12-5; d_gene: TRBD1; abundance: .; j_gene: TRBJ2-1; CDR3nt: TGTGCTAGTGGTTCTCTGCAGGGGGCGAACTTCAATGAGCAGTTCTTC; CDR3aa: CASGSLQGANFNEQFF
v_gene: TRBV7-9; d_gene: .; abundance: .; j_gene: TRBJ1-5; CDR3nt: TGTGCCAGCAGCGTCGGACCGTATAGCAATCAGCCCCAGCATTTT; CDR3aa: CASSVGPYSNQPQHF
v_gene: TRBV5-8; d_gene: .; abundance: .; j_gene: TRBJ2-6; CDR3nt: TGTGCCAGCAGCGGGATTGTTGGCTCTGGGGCCAACGTCCTGACTTTC; CDR3aa: CASSGIVGSGANVLTF
v_gene: TRBV7-2; d_gene: .; abundance: .; j_gene: TRBJ2-7; CDR3nt: TGTGCCAGCAGCGTAGAGGGTCGGTCCTACGAGCAGTACTTC; CDR3aa: CASSVEGRSYEQYF
v_gene: TRBV6-5; d_gene: .; abundance: .; j_gene: TRBJ2-2; CDR3nt: TGTGCCAGCAGTTACGGTTGGGGGGGGGAGCTGTTTTTT; CDR3aa: CASSYGWGGELFF
v_gene: TRBV6-1; d_gene: .; abundance: .; j_gene: TRBJ2-1; CDR3nt: TGTGCCAGCAGTGAAACAGGTTCTTACAATGAGCAGTTCTTC; CDR3aa: CASSETGSYNEQFF
v_gene: TRBV5-1; d_gene: .; abundance: .; j_gene: TRBJ2-1; CDR3nt: TGCGCCAGCAGCGGGGGAGCCTACAATGAGCAGTTCTTC; CDR3aa: CASSGGAYNEQFF
v_gene: TRBV19; d_gene: TRBD2; abundance: .; j_gene: TRBJ2-1; CDR3nt: TGTGCCAGTATCACTAGCGGGCGTCCCTACAATGAGCAGTTCTTC; CDR3aa: CASITSGRPYNEQFF
v_gene: TRBV5-1; d_gene: TRBD1; abundance: .; j_gene: TRBJ2-2; CDR3nt: TGCGCCAGCAGCCCGTCCAGGGGGCCGGGGGAGCTGTTTTTT; CDR3aa: CASSPSRGPGELFF
v_gene: TRBV4-2; d_gene: .; abundance: .; j_gene: TRBJ2-7; CDR3nt: TGTGCCAGCAGCCAAGATCCTGGCAGGGACCACGAGCAGTACTTC; CDR3aa: CASSQDPGRDHEQYF
v_gene: TRBV19; d_gene: .; abundance: .; j_gene: TRBJ1-3; CDR3nt: TGTGCCAGTAGTATACAGGGGCCAGCCCCAGGAAACACCATATATTTT; CDR3aa: CASSIQGPAPGNTIYF
v_gene: TRBV7-2; d_gene: TRBD2; abundance: .; j_gene: TRBJ2-5; CDR3nt: TGTGCCAGCAGCTTAGGGTGGGGGACTAGCGGGAGGGCCGTAGAGACCCAGTACTTC; CDR3aa: CASSLGWGTSGRAVETQYF
v_gene: TRBV10-2; d_gene: .; abundance: .; j_gene: TRBJ1-5; CDR3nt: TGCGCCAGCAGTGGCTCAACAGGGAATCAGCCCCAGCATTTT; CDR3aa: CASSGSTGNQPQHF
v_gene: TRBV6-6; d_gene: TRBD1; abundance: .; j_gene: TRBJ2-3; CDR3nt: TGTGCCAGCACTCCGGCGGGACAGGGGACAAATACGCAGTATTTT; CDR3aa: CASTPAGQGTNTQYF
v_gene: TRBV7-8; d_gene: .; abundance: .; j_gene: TRBJ1-4; CDR3nt: TGTGCCAGCAGCTTAAAGTTCGGTCGTTGGGATGAAAAACTGTTTTTT; CDR3aa: CASSLKFGRWDEKLFF
v_gene: TRBV19; d_gene: TRBD1; abundance: .; j_gene: TRBJ1-2; CDR3nt: TGTGCCAGTAGTATAGACCGACAGGGGGCGAACTATGGCTACACCTTC; CDR3aa: CASSIDRQGANYGYTF
v_gene: TRBV30; d_gene: TRBD1; abundance: few; j_gene: TRBJ1-1; CDR3nt: TGTGCCGGGACAGGGATGAACACTGAAGCTTTCTTT; CDR3aa: CAGTGMNTEAFF
v_gene: TRBV4-2; d_gene: TRBD2; abundance: once; j_gene: TRBJ2-7; CDR3nt: TGTGCCAGCAGCCTGACGGGACTAGCGGGAGGGATTCCTTACGAGCAGTACTTC; CDR3aa: CASSLTGLAGGIPYEQYF
v_gene: TRBV10-3; d_gene: .; abundance: .; j_gene: TRBJ2-5; CDR3nt: TGTGCCATCCGGGACTACCAAGAGACCCAGTACTTC; CDR3aa: CAIRDYQETQYF
v_gene: TRBV28; d_gene: .; abundance: .; j_gene: TRBJ1-1; CDR3nt: TGTGCCAGCAGTTCTCGACACACTGAAGCTTTCTTT; CDR3aa: CASSSRHTEAFF
v_gene: TRBV5-6; d_gene: .; abundance: few; j_gene: TRBJ2-7; CDR3nt: TGTGCCAGCAGCTTGTGGGTCCAAACCTACGAGCAGTACTTC; CDR3aa: CASSLWVQTYEQYF
v_gene: TRBV28; d_gene: .; abundance: once; j_gene: TRBJ1-1; CDR3nt: TGTGCCAGCAGTTTACCAGGGAGGGACACTGAAGCTTTCTTT; CDR3aa: CASSLPGRDTEAFF
v_gene: TRBV4-2; d_gene: .; abundance: .; j_gene: TRBJ1-1; CDR3nt: TGTGCCAGCAGCCAAGATAAATTGGGAGGAACTGAAGCTTTCTTT; CDR3aa: CASSQDKLGGTEAFF
v_gene: TRBV7-9; d_gene: TRBD2; abundance: .; j_gene: TRBJ2-7; CDR3nt: TGTGCCAGCAGCACGAGGACTAGCGGGTTCGACTACGAGCAGTACTTC; CDR3aa: CASSTRTSGFDYEQYF
v_gene: TRBV5-6; d_gene: .; abundance: .; j_gene: TRBJ2-1; CDR3nt: TGTGCCAGCAGCTACCGCAGGAGAGGGAAGTTCTTC; CDR3aa: CASSYRRRGKFF
v_gene: TRBV27; d_gene: .; abundance: .; j_gene: TRBJ2-2; CDR3nt: TGTGCCAGCAGTTTATGGCCAGGGGTAAACACCGGGGAGCTGTTTTTT; CDR3aa: CASSLWPGVNTGELFF
v_gene: TRBV27; d_gene: TRBD2; abundance: .; j_gene: TRBJ2-5; CDR3nt: TGTGCCAGCAGTTTATCGCGGGGGGAGACCCAGTACTTC; CDR3aa: CASSLSRGETQYF